The text below deals with one T cell receptor beta chain. The V and J ends lost 7 bases and 0 bases respectively, with 13 bases between them. From germline, CDR1 is MNHEY and CDR2 SVGAGI. The CDR3 spans 14 residues. The data belong to a study of T cell changes during pregnancy in multiple sclerosis. Generated by immunoSEQ multiplex PCR, the TCRdb table keeps only in-frame clones and is missing some. The sample records tens of thousands of clones, more than 80% being singletons. The chain employs TRBV6-5 and TRBJ2-7, with a tentative D call TRBD1 (5 bases). Sequences were derived from peripheral blood, sampled in the third trimester of pregnancy. The clonotype was recovered from a female donor with multiple sclerosis, enrolled in a pregnancy study. For the CDR3, the DNA is TGTGCCAGCACCGCCCAGGGAACCTCCTACGAGCAGTACTTC. This encodes CASTAQGTSYEQYF.